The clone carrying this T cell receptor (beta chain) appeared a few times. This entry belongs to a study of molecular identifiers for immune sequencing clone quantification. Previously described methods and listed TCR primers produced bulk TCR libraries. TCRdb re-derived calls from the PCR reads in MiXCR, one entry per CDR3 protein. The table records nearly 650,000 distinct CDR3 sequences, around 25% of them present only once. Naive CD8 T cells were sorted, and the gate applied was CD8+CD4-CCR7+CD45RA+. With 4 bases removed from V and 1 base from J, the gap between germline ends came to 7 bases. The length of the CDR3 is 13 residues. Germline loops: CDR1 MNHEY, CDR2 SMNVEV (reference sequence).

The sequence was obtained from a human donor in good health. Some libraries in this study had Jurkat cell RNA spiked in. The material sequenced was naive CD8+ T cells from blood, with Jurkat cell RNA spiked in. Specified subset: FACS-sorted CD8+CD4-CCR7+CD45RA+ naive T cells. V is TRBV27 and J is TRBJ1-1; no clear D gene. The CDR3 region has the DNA TGTGCCAGCAGTTCATATACGAACACTGAAGCTTTCTTT. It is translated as CASSSYTNTEAFF.